This T cell receptor beta chain is drawn from a study of T-cell memory formation after mild COVID-19. Trimming removed 5 bases at V and 7 bases at J, with 18 bases between. This CDR3 spans 15 amino acids. TCRdb reprocessed the 5' RACE reads with MiXCR, giving one entry per CDR3 protein. The sample lists under 400,000 distinct CDR3 sequences, over 25% occurring once. This sequence joins TRBV12-3 or TRBV12-4 and TRBJ2-1; D assignment may be TRBD1 or TRBD2 (5 bases each). Sequences were obtained from PBMCs or a T cell subset sorted from them (not recorded which). The source is an adult woman who had mild COVID-19 (a few samples of this study predate the infection). Cell type and time point are not known. The CDR3 spells CASSKLGTARNEQFF. DNA of the CDR3: TGTGCCAGCAGTAAACTCGGGACCGCAAGGAATGAGCAGTTCTTC.